One and the same sample provided the 8 T cell receptor beta chains below, sequenced in a study of blood T cell repertoires in COVID-19. The table came from immunoSEQ multiplex PCR; TCRdb's copy has only in-frame clones and leaves some out. The data show roughly 120,000 clones, over 80% seen once. Sequencing was carried out using peripheral blood. The source of these receptors is a woman between 70 and 85 years old with acute or convalescent COVID-19.

The chain couples TRBV12-5 to TRBJ2-3, with 12 bases identical to TRBD2. V lost 6 bases, J lost 4 bases, and 11 bases stayed unmatched. The germline CDR1 and CDR2 sequences are LGHNT and FRNRAP. The CDR3 consists of 17 residues. CDR3 loop: CASGSGLAGTSADTQYF. Here the CDR3 DNA reads TGTGCTAGTGGCTCCGGACTAGCGGGGACGTCCGCAGATACGCAGTATTTT. The variable domain in full, with the rest retrieved from reference TRBV12-5 and TRBJ2-3, is DARVTQTPRHKVTEMGQEVTMRCQPILGHNTVFWYRQTMMQGLELLAYFRNRAPLDDSGMPKDRFSAEMPDATLATLKIQPSEPRDSAVYFCASGSGLAGTSADTQYFGPGTRLTVL.

This chain uses TRBV6-5 with TRBJ1-1; TRBD1 aligns across 9 bases. Germline V gene sequence: CDR1 MNHEY, CDR2 SVGAGI. The CDR3 is made up of 13 amino acids. The J segment lost 12 bases and the V segment lost 2 bases, leaving 7 bases of the junction unmatched. The CDR3 DNA follows: TGTGCCAGCAGTTACGCAGGGACAGGGAAAACTTTCTTT. It specifies CASSYAGTGKTFF.

The V gene is TRBV30, the J gene TRBJ2-2; 7 bases are shared with TRBD1. This CDR3 has 12 amino acids. Germline CDR1 and CDR2: GTSNPN and SVGIG (reference sequence). V shed 4 bases and J 5 bases; nucleotides not matched to a gene: 1. CDR3 in amino acids: CAWTQGTGELFF. The CDR3 DNA sequence: TGTGCCTGGACACAGGGGACCGGGGAGCTGTTTTTT.

This clone appeared a single time. The gene calls are TRBV9 and TRBJ1-3; perhaps TRBD1 as D (6 bases). The CDR3 length is 17 residues. Germline CDR1 and CDR2: SGDLS and YYNGEE. V was pared by 3 bases and J by 4 bases, with 20 bases between. In DNA, the CDR3 is TGTGCCAGCAGCGCTTTGGACAGCCCCCTGGCCGGAAACACCATATATTTT. Translated: CASSALDSPLAGNTIYF.

The chain uses TRBV6-2 or TRBV6-3 and TRBJ1-5, with D perhaps TRBD1 (6 bases). Germline CDR1 MNHEY, CDR2 SVGEGT. The CDR3 contains 13 residues. V was clipped by 2 bases and J by 9 bases, with 11 bases between them. Here the CDR3 DNA reads TGTGCCAGCAGTTACACCGCGGACAGGCCCCAGCATTTT. This gives the protein CASSYTADRPQHF.

The chain employs TRBV5-1 and TRBJ2-5; 7 positions match TRBD1. Germline trimming cut 4 bases from V and 1 base from J; bases unmatched to any gene: 7. CDR1 is SGHRS, CDR2 YFSETQ, per germline. The CDR3 sequence is 15 residues long. The CDR3 nucleotides read TGCGCCAGCAGCGAACTACAGGGGACCCAAGAGACCCAGTACTTC. The encoded protein is CASSELQGTQETQYF.

Here the CDR3 DNA reads TGTGCCAGCAGCTTAGGGGGGGACACTGAAGCTTTCTTT. It is translated as CASSLGGDTEAFF. The J gene is TRBJ1-1, the V gene TRBV11-3, with D maybe TRBD1 (5 bases). The germline V and J ends were trimmed by 1 base and 3 bases, with 6 bases remaining between them. Germline V gene lookup returns CDR1 SGHNT and CDR2 YENEEA. The CDR3 loop spans 13 amino acids. The whole variable domain, remainder taken from reference TRBV11-3 and TRBJ1-1, is EAGVVQSPRYKIIEKKQPVAFWCNPISGHNTLYWYLQNLGQGPELLIRYENEEAVDDSQLPKDRFSAERLKGVDSTLKIQPAELGDSAVYLCASSLGGDTEAFFGQGTRLTVV.

The rearrangement joins TRBV6-1 to TRBJ2-3, with D possibly being TRBD2 (6 bases). V was clipped by 4 bases and J by 1 base, with 15 bases between them. The V gene's germline CDR1 is MNHNS and CDR2 SASEGT. The CDR3 consists of 16 residues. In DNA, the CDR3 is TGTGCCAGCAGTGGAATCGAGGGCGGGGGCACAGATACGCAGTATTTT. As protein: CASSGIEGGGTDTQYF.